This entry features one T cell receptor beta chain sequence. The protocol was immunoSEQ multiplex PCR, while the TCRdb copy is restricted to in-frame clones and leaves out a portion. The sample carries some 25,000 clones, around 83% recorded once. This entry comes from a study of control samples from healthy donors and cancer patients. Unmatched junction bases numbered 5, after V lost 4 bases and J lost 3 bases. CDR1 is SGHRS, CDR2 YFSETQ, per germline. CDR3 length: 15 residues. The receptor's source is a man in his sixties with colorectal cancer. This chain connects TRBV5-1 to TRBJ1-4, with 8 positions matching TRBD1. The sample taken for sequencing was PBMCs. The CDR3, as DNA: TGCGCCAGCAGCCCTACGACAGGGGCTAATGAAAAACTGTTTTTT. It is translated as CASSPTTGANEKLFF.